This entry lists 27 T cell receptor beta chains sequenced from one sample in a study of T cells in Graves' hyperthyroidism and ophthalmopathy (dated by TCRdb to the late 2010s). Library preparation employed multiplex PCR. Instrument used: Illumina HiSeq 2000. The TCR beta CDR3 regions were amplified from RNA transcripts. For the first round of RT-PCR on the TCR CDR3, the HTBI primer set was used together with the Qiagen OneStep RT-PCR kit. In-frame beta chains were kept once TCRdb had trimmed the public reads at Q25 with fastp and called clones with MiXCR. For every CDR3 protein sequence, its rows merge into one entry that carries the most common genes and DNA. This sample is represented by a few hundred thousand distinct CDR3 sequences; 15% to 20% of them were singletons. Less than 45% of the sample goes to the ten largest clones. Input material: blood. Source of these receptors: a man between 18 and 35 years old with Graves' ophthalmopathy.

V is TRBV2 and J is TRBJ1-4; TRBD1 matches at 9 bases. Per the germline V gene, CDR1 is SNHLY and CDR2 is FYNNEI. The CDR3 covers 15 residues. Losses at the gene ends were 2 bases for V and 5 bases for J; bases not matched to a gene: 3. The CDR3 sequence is CASSESGTGNEKLFF. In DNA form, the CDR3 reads TGTGCCAGCAGTGAATCCGGGACAGGGAATGAAAAACTGTTTTTT. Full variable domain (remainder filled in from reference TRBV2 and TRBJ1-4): EPEVTQTPSHQVTQMGQEVILRCVPISNHLYFYWYRQILGQKVEFLVSFYNNEISEKSEIFDDQFSVERPDGSNFTLKIRSTKLEDSAMYFCASSESGTGNEKLFFGSGTQLSVL.

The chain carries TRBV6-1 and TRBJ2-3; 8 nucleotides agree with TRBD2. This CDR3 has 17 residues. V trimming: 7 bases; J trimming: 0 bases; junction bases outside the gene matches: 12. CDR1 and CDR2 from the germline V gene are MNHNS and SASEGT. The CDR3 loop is CASMARKRGPSTDTQYF. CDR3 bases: TGTGCCAGCATGGCTCGGAAGCGGGGGCCAAGCACAGATACGCAGTATTTT.

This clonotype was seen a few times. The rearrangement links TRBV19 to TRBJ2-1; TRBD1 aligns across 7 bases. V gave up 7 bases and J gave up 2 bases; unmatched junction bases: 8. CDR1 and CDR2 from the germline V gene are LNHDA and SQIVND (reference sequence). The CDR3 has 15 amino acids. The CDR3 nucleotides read TGTGCCAGTACTCACCGGGACAGACCCTACAATGAGCAGTTCTTC. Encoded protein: CASTHRDRPYNEQFF.

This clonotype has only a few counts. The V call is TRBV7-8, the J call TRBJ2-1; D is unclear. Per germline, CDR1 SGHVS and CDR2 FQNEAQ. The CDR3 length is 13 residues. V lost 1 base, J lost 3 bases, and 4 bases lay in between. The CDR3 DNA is TGTGCCAGCAGCTTAGTCTTCTACAATGAGCAGTTCTTC. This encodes CASSLVFYNEQFF.

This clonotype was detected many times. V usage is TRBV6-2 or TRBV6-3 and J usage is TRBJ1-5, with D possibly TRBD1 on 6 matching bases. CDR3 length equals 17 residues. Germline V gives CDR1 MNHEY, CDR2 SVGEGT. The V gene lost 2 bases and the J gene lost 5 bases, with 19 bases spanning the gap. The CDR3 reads CASSYQVTGSLYQPQHF. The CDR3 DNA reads TGTGCCAGCAGTTACCAGGTAACAGGGTCTTTGTATCAGCCCCAGCATTTT.

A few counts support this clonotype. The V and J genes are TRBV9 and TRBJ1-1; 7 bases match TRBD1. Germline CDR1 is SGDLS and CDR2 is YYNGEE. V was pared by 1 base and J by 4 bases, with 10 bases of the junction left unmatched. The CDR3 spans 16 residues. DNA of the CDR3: TGTGCCAGCAGCGTATCCCTCAGGGGGGAGGCCACTGAAGCTTTCTTT. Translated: CASSVSLRGEATEAFF.

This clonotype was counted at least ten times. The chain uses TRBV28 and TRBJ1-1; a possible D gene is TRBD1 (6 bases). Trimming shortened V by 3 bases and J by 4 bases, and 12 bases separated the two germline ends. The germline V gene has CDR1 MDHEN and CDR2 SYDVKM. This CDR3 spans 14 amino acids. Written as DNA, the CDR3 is TGTGCCAGCAGTTTGACAGGCTTGGTCACTGAAGCTTTCTTT. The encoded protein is CASSLTGLVTEAFF.

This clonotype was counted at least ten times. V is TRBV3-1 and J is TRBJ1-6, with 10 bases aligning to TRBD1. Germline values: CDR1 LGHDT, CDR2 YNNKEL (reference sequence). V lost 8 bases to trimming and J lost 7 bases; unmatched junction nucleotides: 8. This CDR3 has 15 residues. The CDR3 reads CASGGQGVLNSPLHF. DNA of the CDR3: TGTGCCAGCGGCGGACAGGGGGTTCTCAATTCACCCCTCCACTTT.

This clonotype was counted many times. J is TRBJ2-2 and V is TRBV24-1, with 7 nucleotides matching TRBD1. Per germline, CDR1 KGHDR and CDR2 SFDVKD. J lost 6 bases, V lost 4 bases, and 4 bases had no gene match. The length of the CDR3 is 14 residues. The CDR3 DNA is TGTGCCACCAGTGACGACAGGGCCTCCGGGGAGCTGTTTTTT. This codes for CATSDDRASGELFF.

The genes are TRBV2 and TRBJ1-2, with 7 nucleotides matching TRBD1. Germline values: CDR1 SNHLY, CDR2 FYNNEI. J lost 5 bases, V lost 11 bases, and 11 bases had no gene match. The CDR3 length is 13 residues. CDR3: CAPRGDRSYGYTF. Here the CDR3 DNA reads TGTGCCCCACGAGGGGACAGATCATATGGCTACACCTTC.

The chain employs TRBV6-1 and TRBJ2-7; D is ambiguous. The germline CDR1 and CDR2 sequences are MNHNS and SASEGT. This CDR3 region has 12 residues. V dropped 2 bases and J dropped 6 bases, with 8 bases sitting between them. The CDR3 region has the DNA TGTGCCAGCAGTGAATTAAGGCGCGAGCAGTACTTC. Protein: CASSELRREQYF.

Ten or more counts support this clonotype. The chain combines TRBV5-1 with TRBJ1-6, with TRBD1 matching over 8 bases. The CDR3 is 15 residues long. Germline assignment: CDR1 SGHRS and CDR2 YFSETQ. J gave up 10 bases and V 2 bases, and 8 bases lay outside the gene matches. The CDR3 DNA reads TGCGCCAGCAGCTTAACAGGGGGGAGCAACTCACCCCTCCACTTT. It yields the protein CASSLTGGSNSPLHF.

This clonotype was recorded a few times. The chain's CDR3 is CASSQMVSLDTEAFF. CDR3 sequence (DNA): TGCGCCAGCAGCCAGATGGTCTCGTTGGACACTGAAGCTTTCTTT. The chain combines TRBV4-1 with TRBJ1-1; D not certain. Trimming removed 3 bases from V and 3 bases from J, with 14 bases in between. This CDR3 has 15 residues. Germline values: CDR1 MGHRA, CDR2 YSYEKL.

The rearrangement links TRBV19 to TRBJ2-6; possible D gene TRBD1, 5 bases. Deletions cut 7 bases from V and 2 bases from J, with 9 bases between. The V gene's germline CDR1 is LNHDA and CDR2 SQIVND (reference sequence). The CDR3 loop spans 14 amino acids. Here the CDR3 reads CASTQGTGANVLTF. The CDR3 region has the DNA TGTGCCAGTACTCAGGGAACTGGGGCCAACGTCCTGACTTTC. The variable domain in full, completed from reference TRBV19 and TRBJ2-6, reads DGGITQSPKYLFRKEGQNVTLSCEQNLNHDAMYWYRQDPGQGLRLIYYSQIVNDFQKGDIAEGYSVSREKKESFPLTVTSAQKNPTAFYLCASTQGTGANVLTFGAGSRLTVL.

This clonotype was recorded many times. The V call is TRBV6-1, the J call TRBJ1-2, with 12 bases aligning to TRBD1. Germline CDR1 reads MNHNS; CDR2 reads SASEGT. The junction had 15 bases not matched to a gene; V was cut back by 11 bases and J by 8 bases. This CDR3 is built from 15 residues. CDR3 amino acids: CAVRSSGTGGWGYTF. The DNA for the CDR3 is TGTGCCGTTCGGAGTTCCGGGACAGGGGGCTGGGGCTACACCTTC.

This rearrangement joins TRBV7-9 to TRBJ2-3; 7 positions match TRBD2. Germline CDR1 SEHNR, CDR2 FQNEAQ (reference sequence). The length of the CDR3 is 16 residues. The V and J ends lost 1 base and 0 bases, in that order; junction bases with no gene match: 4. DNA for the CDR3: TGTGCCAGCAGCTTAGGGGGTAGCGGGAGCACAGATACGCAGTATTTT. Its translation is CASSLGGSGSTDTQYF.

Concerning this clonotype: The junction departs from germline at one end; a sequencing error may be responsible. The CDR3 DNA follows: TGTGCCACCAGCAGGGACAGGACCTACGAGCAGTGCTTC. As protein: CATSRDRTYEQCF. V and J are TRBV15 and TRBJ2-7, with TRBD1 matching 7 bases. The CDR3 loop spans 13 amino acids. Germline values: CDR1 LNHNV, CDR2 YYDKDF (reference sequence).

The DNA of the CDR3 is TGCAGTGCTAGTAAAGGGGCCCACGAAAAACTGTTTTTT. This gives the protein CSASKGAHEKLFF. The chain is built from TRBV20-1 and TRBJ1-4; D possibly corresponds to TRBD1 (5 bases). V lost 3 bases to trimming and J lost 8 bases, with 13 bases between them. The CDR3 spans 13 residues. Germline V gene sequence: CDR1 DFQATT, CDR2 SNEGSKA (reference sequence).

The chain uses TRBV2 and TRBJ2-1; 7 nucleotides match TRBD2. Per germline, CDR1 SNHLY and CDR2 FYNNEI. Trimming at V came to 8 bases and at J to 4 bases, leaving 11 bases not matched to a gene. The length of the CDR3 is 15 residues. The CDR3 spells CASGPLRGTYNEQFF. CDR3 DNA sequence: TGTGCCAGCGGACCGCTGCGGGGGACGTACAATGAGCAGTTCTTC. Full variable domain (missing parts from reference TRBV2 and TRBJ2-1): EPEVTQTPSHQVTQMGQEVILRCVPISNHLYFYWYRQILGQKVEFLVSFYNNEISEKSEIFDDQFSVERPDGSNFTLKIRSTKLEDSAMYFCASGPLRGTYNEQFFGPGTRLTVL.

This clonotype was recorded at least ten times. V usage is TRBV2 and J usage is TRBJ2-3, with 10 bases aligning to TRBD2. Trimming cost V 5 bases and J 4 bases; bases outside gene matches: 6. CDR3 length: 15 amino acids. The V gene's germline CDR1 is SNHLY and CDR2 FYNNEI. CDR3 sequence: CASSPRTSGPDTQYF. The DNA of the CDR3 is TGTGCCAGCAGTCCACGGACTAGCGGCCCAGATACGCAGTATTTT.

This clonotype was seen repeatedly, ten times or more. CDR3: CSLMGTSAYEQYF. Here the CDR3 DNA reads TGCAGTTTAATGGGGACATCCGCCTACGAGCAGTACTTC. The genes are TRBV20-1 and TRBJ2-7; tentative D call: TRBD1 (6 bases). This CDR3 spans 13 amino acids. Germline CDR1 is DFQATT and CDR2 is SNEGSKA (reference sequence). The germline V and J ends were trimmed by 8 bases and 2 bases, with 16 bases remaining between them.

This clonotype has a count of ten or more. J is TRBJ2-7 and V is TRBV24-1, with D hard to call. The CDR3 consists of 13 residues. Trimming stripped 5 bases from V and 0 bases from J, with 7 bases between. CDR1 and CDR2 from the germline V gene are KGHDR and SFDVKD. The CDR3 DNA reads TGTGCCACCAGTGGACAAAGCTCCTACGAGCAGTACTTC. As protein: CATSGQSSYEQYF.

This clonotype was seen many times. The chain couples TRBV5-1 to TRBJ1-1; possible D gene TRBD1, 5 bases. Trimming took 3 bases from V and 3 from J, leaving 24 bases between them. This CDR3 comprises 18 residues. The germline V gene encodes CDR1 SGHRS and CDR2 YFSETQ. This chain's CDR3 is CASSSPLVGAEVDTEAFF. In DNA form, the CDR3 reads TGCGCCAGCAGCTCCCCCCTGGTAGGGGCCGAGGTTGACACTGAAGCTTTCTTT.

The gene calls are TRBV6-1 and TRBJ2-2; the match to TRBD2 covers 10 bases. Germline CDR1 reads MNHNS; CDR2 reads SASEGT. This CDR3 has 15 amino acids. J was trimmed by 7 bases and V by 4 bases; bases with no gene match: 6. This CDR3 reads CASSGSGGAIGELFF. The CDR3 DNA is TGTGCCAGCAGTGGCAGCGGGGGGGCCATCGGGGAGCTGTTTTTT.

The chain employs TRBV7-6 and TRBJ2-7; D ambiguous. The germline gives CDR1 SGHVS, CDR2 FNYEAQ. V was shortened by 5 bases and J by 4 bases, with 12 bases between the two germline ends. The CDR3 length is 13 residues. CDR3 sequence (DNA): TGTGCCAGCAGCCCCGTCTCGGGTTACGAGCAGTACTTC. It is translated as CASSPVSGYEQYF.

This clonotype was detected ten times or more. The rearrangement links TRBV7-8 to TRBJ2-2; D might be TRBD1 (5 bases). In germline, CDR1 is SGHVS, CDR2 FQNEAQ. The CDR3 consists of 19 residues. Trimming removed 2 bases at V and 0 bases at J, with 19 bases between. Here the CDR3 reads CASSLSVSVEDTNTGELFF. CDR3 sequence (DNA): TGTGCCAGCAGCTTATCGGTTTCGGTCGAGGACACGAACACCGGGGAGCTGTTTTTT.

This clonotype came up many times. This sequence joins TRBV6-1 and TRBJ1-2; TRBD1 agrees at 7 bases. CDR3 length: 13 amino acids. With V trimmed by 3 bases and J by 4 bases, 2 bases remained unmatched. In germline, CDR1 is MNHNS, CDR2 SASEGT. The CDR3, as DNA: TGTGCCAGCAGTGATTGGACAGGCTATGGCTACACCTTC. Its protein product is CASSDWTGYGYTF.